This TCR beta chain is drawn from a study of neoadjuvant anti-PD-1 for oral cavity cancer. Study-wide results and limits: Pretreatment Treg/Th17 ratio correlated inversely with post-treatment tumor clonality.

Germline CDR1 GTSNPN, CDR2 SVGIG (reference sequence). Trimming took 0 bases from V and 2 from J, leaving 5 bases between them. The length of the CDR3 is 14 residues. Patients had newly diagnosed, untreated stage II-IVA oral cavity squamous cell carcinoma. Patients had HPV-negative, locally advanced oral cavity squamous cell carcinoma. This clone was seen a single time. No antigen is known for it. Six replicates per PBMC sample, mostly from roughly 470 ng of genomic DNA. Measured with immunoSEQ multiplex PCR; TCRdb has only the in-frame clones, and not every one. The data hold tens of thousands of clones, with 80% to 90% observed a single time.

V and J are TRBV30 and TRBJ1-6; D is unclear. This material consisted of PBMCs, taken before nivolumab (anti-PD-1) treatment. The origin of this receptor is a person aged 40 to 85 with oral cavity squamous cell carcinoma. CDR3 protein: CAWSVNTYNSPLHF. In nucleotides, the CDR3 is TGTGCCTGGAGTGTAAACACCTATAATTCACCCCTCCACTTT.